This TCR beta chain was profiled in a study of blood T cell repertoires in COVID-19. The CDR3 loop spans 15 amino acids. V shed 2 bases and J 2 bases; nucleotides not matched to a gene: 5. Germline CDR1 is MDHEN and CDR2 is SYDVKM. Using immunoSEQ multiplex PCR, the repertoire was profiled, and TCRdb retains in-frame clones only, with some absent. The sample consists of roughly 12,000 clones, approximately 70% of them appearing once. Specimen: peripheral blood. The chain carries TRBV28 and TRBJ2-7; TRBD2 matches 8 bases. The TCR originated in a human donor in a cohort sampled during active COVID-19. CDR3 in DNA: TGTGCCAGCAGTTTACGCCCCGGGGGGGCCTACGAGCAGTACTTC. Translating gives CASSLRPGGAYEQYF.